One and the same sample provided the 30 T cell receptor beta chains below, sequenced in a study of response to subunit inactivated influenza vaccine. TCRdb processed the RT-PCR reads anew with MiXCR; each CDR3 protein has one entry. This sample yields about 540,000 distinct CDR3 sequences, of which approximately 24% are seen a single time; 2.5% to 3.5% belongs to the top ten. These same data were also listed under a study on T cells expressing NK-cell markers. Turning to that study: TCR beta cDNA was generated via 5'RACE template switching incorporating UMIs.

The sequenced sample was CD4+ T cells sorted from PBMCs, obtained about 12 days after vaccination. The origin of the receptors is a man in his forties or fifties who received an inactivated influenza vaccine.

In this sample, this clonotype turned up a few times. This chain links TRBV4-1 with TRBJ1-2, with D perhaps matching TRBD1 (5 bases). The germline V gene has CDR1 MGHRA and CDR2 YSYEKL. CDR3 length: 17 residues. V lost 2 bases, J lost 4 bases, and 20 bases lay in between. The CDR3 region is CASSQISLRGVGYGYTF. The CDR3 coding sequence is TGCGCCAGCAGCCAAATTTCCCTGCGGGGGGTCGGCTATGGCTACACCTTC.

This clonotype has more than one count but fewer than ten. This chain connects TRBV12-3 or TRBV12-4 to TRBJ1-2; D is uncertain. With 5 bases removed from V and 0 bases from J, the gap between germline ends came to 10 bases. This CDR3 is 14 amino acids long. The CDR3 loop is CASSPDKSNYGYTF. The CDR3, as DNA: TGTGCCAGCAGTCCCGACAAATCTAACTATGGCTACACCTTC.

The CDR3 nucleotides are TGTGCCAGCAGCCAAACGGACAGTGGGGAGCTGTTTTTT. As protein: CASSQTDSGELFF. The genes are TRBV4-2 and TRBJ2-2, with D possibly TRBD1 on 6 matching bases. This CDR3 contains 13 residues. The V end was cut by 2 bases, the J end by 8 bases, with 9 bases between. Germline assignment: CDR1 LGHNA and CDR2 YNFKEQ.

Only a few counts were recorded for this clonotype. This chain links TRBV4-3 with TRBJ2-1, with D uncertain. The CDR3 contains 15 residues. V lost 1 base, J lost 8 bases, and 15 bases lay in between. Per germline, CDR1 LGHNA and CDR2 YSLEER. The CDR3 reads CASSQGLRPGDEQFF. The DNA of the CDR3 is TGCGCCAGCAGCCAAGGACTCCGCCCTGGGGATGAGCAGTTCTTC.

This clonotype was found a few times. The chain joins TRBV25-1 to TRBJ1-1; TRBD1 aligns across 11 bases. The trim removed 5 bases at V and 1 base at J, leaving 3 bases unmatched. CDR1 is MGHDK and CDR2 is SYGVNS in the germline V gene. CDR3 length: 15 residues. In nucleotides, the CDR3 is TGTGCCAGCAGTCCCGGGACAGGGGGGAACACTGAAGCTTTCTTT. Translation: CASSPGTGGNTEAFF.

The sample holds a few counts of this clonotype. This chain joins TRBV7-9 and TRBJ1-6; D is ambiguous. This CDR3 contains 13 residues. Trimming stripped 2 bases from V and 10 bases from J, with 9 bases between. The V gene's germline CDR1 is SEHNR and CDR2 FQNEAQ (reference sequence). The CDR3: CASSLKGRSPLHF. Written as DNA, the CDR3 is TGTGCCAGCAGCTTAAAAGGGAGATCACCCCTCCACTTT.

This clonotype was observed at least ten times. The rearrangement links TRBV11-2 to TRBJ2-7; 12 bases map to TRBD2. Germline trimming cut 5 bases from V and 2 bases from J; bases unmatched to any gene: 1. Germline V gene sequence: CDR1 SGHAT, CDR2 FQNNGV. The CDR3 length is 14 residues. CDR3 amino acids: CASSLAGGPYEQYF. The CDR3 DNA reads TGTGCCAGCAGCCTAGCGGGAGGGCCCTACGAGCAGTACTTC.

This clonotype occurred many times. V is TRBV28 and J is TRBJ2-7, with D maybe TRBD1 (5 bases). This CDR3 has 12 residues. V lost 5 bases and J 1 base, leaving 6 bases between the germline ends. Germline assignment: CDR1 MDHEN and CDR2 SYDVKM. CDR3 residues: CASSQGSYEQYF. Written as DNA, the CDR3 is TGTGCCAGCAGTCAGGGTTCCTACGAGCAGTACTTC.

The chain couples TRBV12-3 or TRBV12-4 to TRBJ2-7, with D unclear. V was trimmed by 3 bases and J by 3 bases, leaving 15 bases between them. This CDR3 has 15 residues. CDR3: CASSFLGVENYEQYF. The CDR3 coding sequence is TGTGCCAGCAGTTTTTTAGGCGTGGAGAACTACGAGCAGTACTTC.

This clonotype has just a few counts. Here the CDR3 DNA reads TGTGCCAGCAGCCAAGGAACAATGAACACTGAAGCTTTCTTT. Translating gives CASSQGTMNTEAFF. The chain is built from TRBV12-3 or TRBV12-4 and TRBJ1-1; the D is unclear. The CDR3 covers 14 residues. V was pared by 6 bases and J by 0 bases, with 11 bases between.

This clonotype was detected many times. DNA of the CDR3: TGTGCCAGCAGCCAGGGGGGCGGCAATCAGCCCCAGCATTTT. This encodes CASSQGGGNQPQHF. The gene calls are TRBV7-2 and TRBJ1-5, with TRBD1 identical over 7 bases. Germline trimming cut 5 bases from V and 2 bases from J; bases unmatched to any gene: 3. CDR3 length: 14 residues. The germline V gene has CDR1 SGHTA and CDR2 FQGNSA.

Only a few counts were recorded for this clonotype. CDR3 DNA: TGTGCCAGCAGCCCGCCACATTTAGCGCCGGAGCAGTTCTTC. Translated: CASSPPHLAPEQFF. The chain combines TRBV14 with TRBJ2-1, with D possibly being TRBD2 (5 bases). This CDR3 has 14 amino acids. The V end lost 4 bases, the J end lost 10 bases, and 17 bases lay between the germline ends. Germline CDR1 and CDR2: SGHDN and FVKESK.

This clonotype was observed a few times. The chain carries TRBV5-1 and TRBJ2-2; D possibly corresponds to TRBD1 (6 bases). The ends were cut back, 3 bases at V and 5 bases at J, with 11 bases in the middle. Germline assignment: CDR1 SGHRS and CDR2 YFSETQ. The CDR3 runs 14 residues. For the CDR3, the DNA is TGCGCCAGCAGCTCCGGGACAAGAACCGGGGAGCTGTTTTTT. Translating gives CASSSGTRTGELFF.

This clonotype was detected a few times. The V gene is TRBV20-1, the J gene TRBJ2-7; possible D gene TRBD2, 5 bases. Between the trimmed V and J ends, which lost 3 bases and 5 bases, there was a span of 17 bases. The CDR3 runs 14 residues. CDR1 and CDR2 (germline): DFQATT, SNEGSKA (reference sequence). CDR3 residues: CSARKAGPKDEQYF. Written as DNA, the CDR3 is TGCAGTGCTAGGAAGGCGGGTCCGAAGGACGAGCAGTACTTC.

The V call is TRBV9, the J call TRBJ2-7, with TRBD1 matching over 7 bases. This CDR3 has 14 residues. The V gene's germline CDR1 is SGDLS and CDR2 YYNGEE. V dropped 4 bases and J dropped 6; count of bases not matched to a gene: 10. Here the CDR3 DNA reads TGTGCCAGCAGCAAGGACAGGTCCAGCGGCGAGCAGTACTTC. Encoded protein: CASSKDRSSGEQYF.

This clonotype was seen a few times. The chain combines TRBV7-2 with TRBJ2-7; TRBD2 matches at 8 bases. V gave up 0 bases and J gave up 3 bases; unmatched junction bases: 1. CDR1 is SGHTA and CDR2 is FQGNSA in the germline V gene. There are 14 residues in the CDR3. The CDR3 DNA sequence: TGTGCCAGCAGCTTAGCGCGGGGGGACTACGAGCAGTACTTC. Protein sequence: CASSLARGDYEQYF.

This clonotype appeared many times. The chain links TRBV11-3 to TRBJ2-1; 8 bases agree with TRBD2. There are 17 residues in the CDR3. CDR1 is SGHNT and CDR2 is YENEEA in the germline V gene. V lost 5 bases, J lost 7 bases, and 16 bases stayed unmatched. CDR3 nucleotides: TGTGCCAGCAGCCAATACTACGGGGGGGCGATCGGGAATGAGCAGTTCTTC. Its protein is CASSQYYGGAIGNEQFF.

This sequence joins TRBV6-2 or TRBV6-3 and TRBJ1-6; TRBD1 matches 8 bases. Germline V gene lookup returns CDR1 MNHEY and CDR2 SVGEGT. The CDR3 runs 14 residues. The V gene end was trimmed by 5 bases and the J gene end by 6 bases; junction bases not matched to a gene: 3. The CDR3 spells CASSRQGRNSPLHF. As DNA, the CDR3 is TGTGCCAGCAGTCGACAGGGGCGTAATTCACCCCTCCACTTT.

V is TRBV28 and J is TRBJ2-6, with TRBD2 identical over 7 bases. This CDR3 contains 21 residues. Germline V CDR1 and CDR2: MDHEN, SYDVKM. J was trimmed by 1 base and V by 3 bases; bases with no gene match: 18. DNA of the CDR3: TGTGCCAGCAGTTTTATTAGTTGGGCCCGCGTCGGGAGGTCTGGGGCCAACGTCCTGACTTTC. This sequence encodes CASSFISWARVGRSGANVLTF. The full variable domain, rest sourced from reference TRBV28 and TRBJ2-6, is DVKVTQSSRYLVKRTGEKVFLECVQDMDHENMFWYRQDPGLGLRLIYFSYDVKMKEKGDIPEGYSVSREKKERFSLILESASTNQTSMYLCASSFISWARVGRSGANVLTFGAGSRLTVL.

The chain uses TRBV5-6 and TRBJ2-3, with 7 bases fitting TRBD2. V shed 7 bases and J 1 base; nucleotides not matched to a gene: 9. The germline V gene has CDR1 SGHDT and CDR2 YYEEEE. This CDR3 comprises 15 residues. This chain's CDR3 is CASGAGTTRTDTQYF. CDR3 sequence (DNA): TGTGCCAGCGGGGCTGGGACTACGCGCACAGATACGCAGTATTTT.

V gene TRBV6-2 or TRBV6-3 combines with J gene TRBJ2-5; D may match TRBD1 or TRBD2 (6 bases each). The germline gives CDR1 MNHEY, CDR2 SVGEGT. Trimming took 0 bases from V and 5 from J, leaving 13 bases between them. The CDR3 runs to 15 residues. The CDR3 is CASSYSKRRGETQYF. In nucleotides, the CDR3 is TGTGCCAGCAGTTACTCGAAACGGAGGGGGGAGACCCAGTACTTC.

J is TRBJ1-3 and V is TRBV6-1; weak D call: TRBD1 (5 bases). V gave up 7 bases and J gave up 0 bases, with 13 bases separating them. The CDR3 spans 15 residues. Germline CDR1 MNHNS, CDR2 SASEGT. The CDR3 DNA is TGTGCCAGCACGGACACGGCTTACTCTGGAAACACCATATATTTT. It encodes CASTDTAYSGNTIYF.

This clonotype was picked up a small number of times. The rearrangement joins TRBV7-8 to TRBJ2-3, with D hard to call. In germline, CDR1 is SGHVS, CDR2 FQNEAQ. Trimming removed 6 bases from V and 3 bases from J, with 10 bases in between. The CDR3 totals 13 residues. CDR3 in amino acids: CASRPQMTDTQYF. For the CDR3, the DNA is TGTGCCAGCAGACCTCAGATGACAGATACGCAGTATTTT.

This chain uses TRBV3-1 with TRBJ1-2; 7 bases are a match to TRBD1. CDR3 size: 15 residues. V lost 0 bases, J lost 4 bases, and 5 bases stayed unmatched. In germline, CDR1 is LGHDT, CDR2 YNNKEL (reference sequence). CDR3 amino acids: CASSQDQTGFYGYTF. For the CDR3, the DNA is TGTGCCAGCAGCCAAGATCAGACAGGGTTCTATGGCTACACCTTC.

CDR3 sequence reads: CASLGTRSPGELFF. As DNA, the CDR3 is TGTGCCAGCCTCGGGACTAGAAGCCCCGGGGAGCTGTTTTTT. V is TRBV28 and J is TRBJ2-2; TRBD2 aligns across 8 bases. V lost 8 bases, J lost 6 bases, and 8 bases stayed unmatched. The CDR3 spans 14 residues. Per the germline V gene, CDR1 is MDHEN and CDR2 is SYDVKM.

This clonotype has a count of ten or more. This chain joins TRBV4-1 and TRBJ2-7; D is perhaps TRBD1 (5 bases). Trimming pared 3 bases from V and 1 base from J, leaving 10 bases between. CDR1 MGHRA and CDR2 YSYEKL come from the germline V gene. The CDR3 extends over 14 amino acids. Here the CDR3 DNA reads TGCGCCAGCAGCCACCAGACAGATTCCTACGAGCAGTACTTC. Translation: CASSHQTDSYEQYF.

This clonotype was picked up a small number of times. The V and J genes are TRBV13 and TRBJ1-1; D gene unclear. The germline V gene encodes CDR1 PRHDT and CDR2 FYEKMQ (reference sequence). The CDR3 covers 15 residues. Trimming took 4 bases from V and 0 from J, leaving 12 bases between them. DNA of the CDR3: TGTGCCAGCAGCTACAACAGAAACATGAACACTGAAGCTTTCTTT. Its protein product is CASSYNRNMNTEAFF.

This chain links TRBV3-1 with TRBJ2-4, with D possibly matching TRBD2 (5 bases). The CDR3 has 15 residues. V was clipped by 1 base and J by 0 bases, with 7 bases between them. Germline V gene sequence: CDR1 LGHDT, CDR2 YNNKEL (reference sequence). The CDR3 protein is CASSQGGVAKNIQYF. CDR3 bases: TGTGCCAGCAGCCAAGGGGGAGTAGCCAAAAACATTCAGTACTTC.

The rearrangement uses TRBV20-1 and TRBJ1-4; D is uncertain. The CDR3 spans 14 residues. With 3 bases removed from V and 2 bases from J, the gap between germline ends came to 10 bases. The germline CDR1 and CDR2 sequences are DFQATT and SNEGSKA (reference sequence). The CDR3 region is CSARPGVTNEKLFF. The CDR3 DNA follows: TGCAGTGCTAGGCCCGGCGTGACTAATGAAAAACTGTTTTTT.

This clonotype was found a few times. V usage is TRBV4-3 and J usage is TRBJ2-5, with D maybe TRBD2 (5 bases). V lost 0 bases to trimming and J lost 5 bases, with 10 bases between them. Germline values: CDR1 LGHNA, CDR2 YSLEER. The CDR3 is 14 amino acids. This CDR3 is CASSQESPGETQYF. CDR3 coding DNA: TGCGCCAGCAGCCAAGAATCCCCGGGGGAGACCCAGTACTTC.